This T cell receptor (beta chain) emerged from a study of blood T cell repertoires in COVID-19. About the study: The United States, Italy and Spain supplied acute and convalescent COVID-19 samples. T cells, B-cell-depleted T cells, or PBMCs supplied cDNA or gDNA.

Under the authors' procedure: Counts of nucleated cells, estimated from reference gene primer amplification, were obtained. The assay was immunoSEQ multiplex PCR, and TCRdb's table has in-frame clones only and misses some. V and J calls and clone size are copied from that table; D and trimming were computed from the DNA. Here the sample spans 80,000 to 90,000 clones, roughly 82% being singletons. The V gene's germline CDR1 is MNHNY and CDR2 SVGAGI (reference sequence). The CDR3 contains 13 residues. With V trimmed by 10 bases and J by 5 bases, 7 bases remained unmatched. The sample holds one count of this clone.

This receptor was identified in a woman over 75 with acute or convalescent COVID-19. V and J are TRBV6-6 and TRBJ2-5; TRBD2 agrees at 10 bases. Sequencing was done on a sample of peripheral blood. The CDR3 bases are TGTGCCATAAGCGGGGGGGCCACGGAGACCCAGTACTTC. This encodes CAISGGATETQYF.